This T cell receptor beta chain is from a study of T cell responses to AZD1222 COVID-19 vaccine (dated by TCRdb to the early 2020s). About the full investigation: AZD1222 recipients whose second dose came at about 4 weeks and those whose second dose came at about 12 weeks were combined into one group, since spike-specific TCR depth and breadth did not differ between the two schedules. Trial participants were enrolled into age subgroups of 18-55, 56-69 and 70-plus years, which contained around 150, 29 and 61 TCR-sequenced participants, respectively. A total of about 230 trial participants underwent TCR sequencing, of whom some 210 received two doses of AZD1222 and about 25 received two doses of the MenACWY control vaccine. Summary of the overall study and its limitations: Vaccine-associated CD4 TCRs spanned the whole spike protein, with dominant responses in regions 160-218 and 743-854. Because no day 14 peak-response samples were available, repertoires were characterized only after the peak T cell response. After two AZD1222 doses, spike-specific TCR breadth and depth were significantly higher than at day 0 and than in MenACWY recipients. Most participants were white British and females outnumbered males, and the authors suggested that clonal diversity may have been underestimated. In the small 56-69-year group, the increase in depth fell short of significance, most likely because of low power. Conclusions about previously exposed vaccinees are limited, since just a handful of AZD1222 recipients were seropositive for SARS-CoV-2 at baseline. Epitopes outside the regions mutated in the B.1.351 and B.1.1.7 variants were reportedly recognized by nearly half of the unique spike-specific TCRs.

The CDR3 regions of human TCRbeta chains were subjected to immunosequencing. Processing in the source paper ran as follows. Repertoire TCRs were checked for matches against a reference library of SARS-CoV-2-specific TCRs that had been generated using the MIRA antigen-specificity platform. Breadth was defined as the fraction of unique TCRs that were SARS-CoV-2-associated, and depth was defined as the fraction of total T cells that were SARS-CoV-2-associated. Using the MIRA data, every spike-specific TCR was mapped to the spike region that the TCR reacted to and assigned to either a CD4 or a CD8 class. Log10-transformed breadth and depth values were compared by one-way ANOVA with Sidak's multiple comparisons tests. This is the immuneACCESS table as TCRdb keeps it, with only in-frame sequences that have V and J called. A part of the clones is gone; compared with another copy, unresolved V genes explain less than half, and the rest is unexplained. V and J calls and clone size are as listed in that table; D and trimming were resolved from the DNA. The sample yields 150,000 to 200,000 clones; approximately 92% were counted once. Over 9.5% of the sample is taken by the ten largest.

Taken from the germline V gene, the CDR1 and CDR2 loops are SGHRS and YFSETQ. The junction carries 6 bases between V and J, which are trimmed by 2 bases and 0 bases respectively. Reading from cysteine to phenylalanine, the CDR3 counts 14 amino acids. Only the CDR3 part of the read is kept: 42 bases, read in frame from the first base. Interpreted using the paper, the time point label stands for: baseline before first vaccination. Vaccinee samples were obtained from the UK trials COV001 and COV002, which included a single-blind randomized controlled phase 2/3 trial of AZD1222 (ChAdOx1 nCoV-19) in healthy adults. For TCRbeta chain sequencing, PBMC samples from trial participants were taken at day 0 and at day 28 after the second dose. This clone was recorded only once. Its target antigen remains unknown. Base qualities are not recorded, but no much larger clone differs from it by a single base.

Sequencing used peripheral blood, obtained on day 0 of AZD1222 vaccination. The receptor comes from an adult in good health. The sequence is built from TRBV5-1 and TRBJ2-1; the D gene identity is not certain. CDR3 protein: CASSLSSSYNEQFF. The base sequence is TGCGCCAGCAGCTTAAGTAGCTCCTACAATGAGCAGTTCTTC.